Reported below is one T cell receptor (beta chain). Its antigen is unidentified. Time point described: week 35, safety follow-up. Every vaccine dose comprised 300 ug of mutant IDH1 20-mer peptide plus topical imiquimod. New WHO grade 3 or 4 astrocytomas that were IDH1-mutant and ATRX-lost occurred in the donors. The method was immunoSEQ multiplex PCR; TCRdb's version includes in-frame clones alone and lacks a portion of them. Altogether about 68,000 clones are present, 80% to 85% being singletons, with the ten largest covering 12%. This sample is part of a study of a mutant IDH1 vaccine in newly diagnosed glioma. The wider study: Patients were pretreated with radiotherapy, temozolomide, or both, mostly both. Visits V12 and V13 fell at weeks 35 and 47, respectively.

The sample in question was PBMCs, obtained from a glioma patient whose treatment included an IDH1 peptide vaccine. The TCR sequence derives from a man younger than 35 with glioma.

The CDR3: CASSLTLGQRDGYTF. Here the CDR3 DNA reads TGTGCCAGCAGTCTGACCCTCGGACAGAGAGATGGCTACACCTTC. The rearrangement joins TRBV28 to TRBJ1-2, with D tentatively TRBD1 (6 bases). Trimming cost V 5 bases and J 6 bases, with 19 bases left between them. The CDR3 is made up of 15 amino acids. The germline CDR1 and CDR2 sequences are MDHEN and SYDVKM.